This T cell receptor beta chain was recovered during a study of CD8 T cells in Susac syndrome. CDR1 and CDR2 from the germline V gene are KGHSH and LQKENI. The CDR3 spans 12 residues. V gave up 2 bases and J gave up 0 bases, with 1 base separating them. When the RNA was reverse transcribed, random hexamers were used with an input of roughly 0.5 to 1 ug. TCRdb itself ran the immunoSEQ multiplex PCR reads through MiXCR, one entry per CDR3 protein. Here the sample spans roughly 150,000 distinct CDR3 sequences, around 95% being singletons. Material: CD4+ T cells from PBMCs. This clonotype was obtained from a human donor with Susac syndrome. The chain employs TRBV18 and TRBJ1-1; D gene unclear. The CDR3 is CASSPMNTEAFF. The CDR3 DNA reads TGTGCCAGCTCACCAATGAACACTGAAGCTTTCTTT.